The rows below give T cell receptor beta chains drawn from one sample of a study of regulatory T cells in long-lasting Graves disease. TCRdb re-called the multiplex PCR reads with MiXCR, one entry per CDR3 protein. Of roughly 500,000 distinct CDR3 sequences detected, approximately 15% appear once; the ten largest clones hold over 15%. These data also featured in a second study, about T cells in Graves' hyperthyroidism and ophthalmopathy.

This specimen consisted of peripheral blood mononuclear cells (PBMCs), obtained at new diagnosis, from a patient treated with antithyroid drugs. The receptors here all came from a woman in her forties or fifties with Graves disease. CDR3s include the opening cysteine and the closing phenylalanine or tryptophan. The D gene is left open where the match is weak. Size values are once, few and many counts, or a class for expanded clones, and some rows have none.

V gene	clone size	D gene	J gene	CDR3 DNA	CDR3 protein
TRBV2	-	TRBD2	TRBJ2-2	TGTGCCAGCAGTCCAACGGGACTAGCGGGAGCCGGGGAGCTGTTTTTT	CASSPTGLAGAGELFF
TRBV25-1	few	-	TRBJ2-1	TGTGCCAGCAGTGAATATTGGGCAGAGACATACAATGAGCAGTTCTTC	CASSEYWAETYNEQFF
TRBV6-5	many	-	TRBJ1-1	TGTGCCAGCAGTTACTCGGTTCGACACCGGCAGGTAGACCAAGCTTTCTTT	CASSYSVRHRQVDQAFF
TRBV10-2	few	-	TRBJ2-3	TGCGCCAGCAGCCTAGATACGCAGTATTTT	CASSLDTQYF
TRBV7-2	-	-	TRBJ2-7	TGTGCCAGCAGCTTAGCGGGGATTTACGAGCAGTACTTC	CASSLAGIYEQYF
TRBV20-1	-	TRBD2	TRBJ2-1	TGCAGTGCAAGGACTAGCGCAGAATACAATGAGCAGTTCTTC	CSARTSAEYNEQFF
TRBV30	many	-	TRBJ2-7	TGTGCCTGGAGTGAAGGGGTGTTTTTATACTTC	CAWSEGVFLYF
TRBV30	many	TRBD2	TRBJ2-3	TGTGCCTGGGTGCGGGGACTAGCGGGGCGTGATACGCAGTATTTT	CAWVRGLAGRDTQYF
TRBV11-3	few	TRBD2	TRBJ2-7	TGTGCCAGCAGCCTGGGACTAGCGGGAAGGAACGAGCAGTACTTC	CASSLGLAGRNEQYF
TRBV10-3	many	TRBD1	TRBJ2-3	TGTGCCATCGGGACAGCTTCAGATACGCAGTATTTT	CAIGTASDTQYF
TRBV3-1	many	TRBD2	TRBJ2-5	TGTGCCAGCAGCCTGACTAGCGGGAGAACGGGCGGGGAGACCCAGTACTTC	CASSLTSGRTGGETQYF
TRBV5-5	-	-	TRBJ2-7	TGTGCCAGCAGCGGAGACCTGGCGACCTACGGGCAGTACTTC	CASSGDLATYGQYF
TRBV3-1	many	TRBD1	TRBJ2-5	TGTGCCAGCAGCCAGTGGGGGACAGCCCAAGAGACCCAGTACTTC	CASSQWGTAQETQYF
TRBV28	-	-	TRBJ2-3	TGTGCCAGCAGTTCATCACAGAGAGGCACAGATACGCAGTATTTT	CASSSSQRGTDTQYF
TRBV20-1	-	-	TRBJ2-7	TGCAGTGCTAGAGATCAACACAGAGACTCCTACGAGCAGTACTTC	CSARDQHRDSYEQYF
TRBV27	-	-	TRBJ2-1	TGTGCCAGCAGGACGAGACAGGCGTCCTACAATGAGCAGTTCTTC	CASRTRQASYNEQFF
TRBV18	-	TRBD1	TRBJ2-1	TGTGCCAGCTCACTCCGGGACAGCGGCAATGAGCAGTTCTTC	CASSLRDSGNEQFF
TRBV20-1	-	TRBD1	TRBJ1-5	TGCAGTGCTAGATCCGGACAGGGCAATCAGCCCCAGCATTTT	CSARSGQGNQPQHF
TRBV28	many	TRBD2	TRBJ2-5	TGTGCCAGCAGTCCCGGACTAGCGGGAGGGCAAGAGACCCAGTACTTC	CASSPGLAGGQETQYF
TRBV20-1	few	-	TRBJ1-2	TGCAGTGCTATCGACTTGACAGCGAATGGCTACACCTTC	CSAIDLTANGYTF
TRBV29-1	few	TRBD2	TRBJ2-3	TGCAGCGTTGTCCTAGCGGGAGGGGACGCGCCGACAGATACGCAGTATTTT	CSVVLAGGDAPTDTQYF
TRBV2	many	-	TRBJ1-1	TGTGCCAGCACCCTATACCCCAGGTACGCTGTTGCTGAAGCTTTCTTT	CASTLYPRYAVAEAFF
TRBV3-1	-	-	TRBJ1-2	TGTGCCAGCAGCCAAGTGAATTGGTGGAGTAGGGATAACTATGGCTACACCTTC	CASSQVNWWSRDNYGYTF
TRBV30	-	-	TRBJ2-6	TGTGCCTGGAGAATTAACAGCGGTGGGGCCAACGTCCTGACTTTC	CAWRINSGGANVLTF
TRBV7-9	many	-	TRBJ1-2	TGTGCCAGCAGAACGGTTCCGGGACCGCAGTTAACGGGCTACACCTTC	CASRTVPGPQLTGYTF
TRBV28	-	TRBD1	TRBJ1-6	TGTGCCAGCAGCAACCTCTTTCCGGGACAGGCCTATAATTCACCCCTCCACTTT	CASSNLFPGQAYNSPLHF
TRBV7-2	many	-	TRBJ1-1	TGTGCCAGCAGCCCAGGGTTTAGAGCTTTCTTT	CASSPGFRAFF
TRBV28	many	TRBD2	TRBJ2-5	TGTGCCAGCAGTTTCGCGGGAGATCGGGAGACCCAGTACTTC	CASSFAGDRETQYF
TRBV9	-	-	TRBJ2-1	TGTGCCAGCAGCGTAAGTGGCTCCTACAATGAGCAGTTCTTC	CASSVSGSYNEQFF
TRBV27	many	TRBD1	TRBJ1-1	TGTGCCAGCAGTCCCGGGACAGGGAGGGGAACGAACACTGAAGCTTTCTTT	CASSPGTGRGTNTEAFF
TRBV7-8	many	-	TRBJ1-2	TGTGCCAGCAGCTTCGACGGGACCAACTATGGCTACACCTTC	CASSFDGTNYGYTF
TRBV30	many	TRBD2	TRBJ2-7	TGTGCCTGGAGTGATGTTAGCGGGAATGCCGAGCAGTACTTC	CAWSDVSGNAEQYF
TRBV11-2	many	-	TRBJ2-1	TGTGCCAGCAGCGAAAAGCGCAATGAGCAGTTCTTC	CASSEKRNEQFF